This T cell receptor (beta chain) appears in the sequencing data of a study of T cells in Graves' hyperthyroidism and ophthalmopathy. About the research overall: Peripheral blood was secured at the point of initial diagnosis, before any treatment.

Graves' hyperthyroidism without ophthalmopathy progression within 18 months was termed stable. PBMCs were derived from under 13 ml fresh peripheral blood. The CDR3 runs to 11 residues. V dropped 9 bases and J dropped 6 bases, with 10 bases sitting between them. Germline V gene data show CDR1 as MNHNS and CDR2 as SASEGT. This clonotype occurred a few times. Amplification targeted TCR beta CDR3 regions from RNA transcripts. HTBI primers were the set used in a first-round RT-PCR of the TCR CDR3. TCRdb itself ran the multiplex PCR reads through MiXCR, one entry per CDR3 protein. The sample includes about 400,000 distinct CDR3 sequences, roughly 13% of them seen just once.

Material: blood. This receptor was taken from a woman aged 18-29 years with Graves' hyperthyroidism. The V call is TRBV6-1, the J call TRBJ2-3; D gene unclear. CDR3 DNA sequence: TGTGCCAGTAGGTCGGTGGATACGCAGTATTTT. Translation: CASRSVDTQYF.